Presented here are 29 T cell receptor beta chains from one specimen sequenced in a study of CD8 T cells in ankylosing spondylitis. TCRdb used MiXCR to reprocess the 5' RACE reads, holding one entry per CDR3 protein. This sample carries 200,000 to 250,000 distinct CDR3 sequences, 20% to 30% of them seen once, and the ten largest clones take under 8%. The specimen was blood, either unsorted or a sorted T cell fraction (not recorded which). The receptors derive from a male donor with ankylosing spondylitis or in good health (not recorded which).

The chain couples TRBV4-3 to TRBJ1-5; D might be TRBD1 (5 bases). Between the trimmed V and J ends, which lost 3 bases and 2 bases, there was a span of 8 bases. This CDR3 region has 14 residues. Germline assignment: CDR1 LGHNA and CDR2 YSLEER. The DNA for the CDR3 is TGCGCCAGCAGCCACACGACAGGCAATCAGCCCCAGCATTTT. It yields the protein CASSHTTGNQPQHF.

This clonotype appeared many times. The chain carries TRBV6-1 and TRBJ2-3; the match to TRBD2 covers 9 bases. Germline CDR1 is MNHNS and CDR2 is SASEGT. V was pared by 6 bases and J by 2 bases, with 9 bases of the junction left unmatched. This CDR3 region has 16 residues. The chain's CDR3 is CASRPTTSGNTDTQYF. As DNA, the CDR3 is TGTGCCAGCAGACCTACGACTAGCGGAAACACAGATACGCAGTATTTT.

The rearrangement joins TRBV20-1 to TRBJ2-1; 7 bases line up with TRBD2. The CDR3 spans 16 residues. The germline gives CDR1 DFQATT, CDR2 SNEGSKA (reference sequence). Trimming at V came to 0 bases and at J to 5 bases, leaving 10 bases not matched to a gene. The CDR3, as DNA: TGCAGTGCTAGAGATCTGCAGCGGGAACCAAACAATGAGCAGTTCTTC. This gives the protein CSARDLQREPNNEQFF.

Many counts were recorded for this clonotype. The chain couples TRBV29-1 to TRBJ2-1, with 7 bases that match TRBD2. CDR1 and CDR2 from the germline V gene are SQVTM and ANQGSEA. The CDR3 runs 12 residues. V shed 6 bases and J 6 bases; nucleotides not matched to a gene: 5. CDR3 DNA sequence: TGCAGCGTCCTGACTAGCAGCAATGAGCAGTTCTTC. Protein sequence: CSVLTSSNEQFF.

The rearrangement links TRBV20-1 to TRBJ2-1; D may be TRBD2 (6 bases). The CDR3 length is 10 residues. V shed 6 bases and J shed 13 bases, with 13 bases lying between them. Germline V gene data show CDR1 as DFQATT and CDR2 as SNEGSKA (reference sequence). CDR3 sequence: CSARVGLQFF. In DNA, the CDR3 is TGCAGTGCCAGGGTGGGACTTCAGTTCTTC.

This clonotype appeared many times. The rearrangement joins TRBV9 to TRBJ2-1, with TRBD2 as a possible D gene (6 bases). Trimming cost V 0 bases and J 0 bases, with 10 bases left between them. The CDR3 has 16 residues. Germline loops: CDR1 SGDLS, CDR2 YYNGEE. The CDR3 bases are TGTGCCAGCAGCGTAGAATCCGGGAGCTCCTACAATGAGCAGTTCTTC. It codes for CASSVESGSSYNEQFF.

This clonotype was observed a handful of times. In DNA, the CDR3 is TGTGCCAGCAGTGAACGGTTACAAGAGACCCAGTACTTC. It yields the protein CASSERLQETQYF. The chain carries TRBV2 and TRBJ2-5, with unresolved D. From germline, CDR1 is SNHLY and CDR2 FYNNEI. There are 13 residues in the CDR3. Trimming took off 2 bases at V and 2 bases at J, with 6 bases between the two ends.

The chain uses TRBV20-1 and TRBJ2-1, with D maybe TRBD1 (6 bases). Germline-derived CDR1 and CDR2 are DFQATT and SNEGSKA (reference sequence). The CDR3 length is 15 residues. The germline V and J ends were trimmed by 5 bases and 0 bases, with 14 bases remaining between them. The CDR3 DNA reads as TGCAGTGCTGCTAGAGGGGGTCCCTCCTACAATGAGCAGTTCTTC. Protein product: CSAARGGPSYNEQFF.

The table lists this clonotype with many counts. This CDR3 is CASSLFGGRNTEAFF. The CDR3 region has the DNA TGTGCCAGCAGTTTATTCGGGGGACGAAACACTGAAGCTTTCTTT. The chain carries TRBV27 and TRBJ1-1; a possible D gene is TRBD1 (5 bases). V was clipped by 1 base and J by 2 bases, with 11 bases between them. Germline values: CDR1 MNHEY, CDR2 SMNVEV (reference sequence). CDR3 length: 15 amino acids.

This clonotype was seen many times. J is TRBJ2-3 and V is TRBV14; D is unresolved. The germline V and J ends were trimmed by 0 bases and 3 bases, with 10 bases remaining between them. CDR3 length: 15 residues. Germline-derived CDR1 and CDR2 are SGHDN and FVKESK. The DNA for the CDR3 is TGTGCCAGCAGCCAAGATCTGAAGGGAACAGATACGCAGTATTTT. As protein: CASSQDLKGTDTQYF.

The CDR3 bases are TGCGCCAGCAGCCAAGAGTACGGTAGCGGGAAATACTCCTACGAGCAGTACTTC. Encoded protein: CASSQEYGSGKYSYEQYF. The chain is built from TRBV4-3 and TRBJ2-7; 8 bases match TRBD2. Losses at the gene ends were 0 bases for V and 0 bases for J; bases not matched to a gene: 10. Germline V gene data show CDR1 as LGHNA and CDR2 as YSLEER. This CDR3 has 18 residues.

The V call is TRBV6-5, the J call TRBJ2-1; weak D call: TRBD2 (6 bases). The germline V gene encodes CDR1 MNHEY and CDR2 SVGAGI. V lost 4 bases to trimming and J lost 8 bases, with 21 bases between them. The CDR3 consists of 16 residues. CDR3 in amino acids: CASSSPGLRGADEQFF. The CDR3 nucleotides read TGTGCCAGCAGTTCCCCGGGGTTGCGGGGCGCAGATGAGCAGTTCTTC.

This clonotype was counted ten times or more. CDR3 DNA sequence: TGTGCCAGCAGCAGGACAGGGGACCTAGCCAAAAACATTCAGTACTTC. Translated, it gives CASSRTGDLAKNIQYF. V gene TRBV12-3 or TRBV12-4 combines with J gene TRBJ2-4; 9 bases match TRBD1. V shed 6 bases, J shed 0 bases, and the junction held 6 bases outside the gene matches. This CDR3 region has 16 residues.

The chain carries TRBV6-1 and TRBJ2-7; TRBD2 aligns across 14 bases. With V trimmed by 5 bases and J by 6 bases, 3 bases remained unmatched. CDR3 length: 14 residues. The germline CDR1 and CDR2 sequences are MNHNS and SASEGT. The CDR3 reads CASSRLAGGSEQYF. DNA of the CDR3: TGTGCCAGCAGTCGACTAGCGGGAGGGTCCGAGCAGTACTTC.

This clonotype came up many times. This chain uses TRBV28 with TRBJ2-5; TRBD1 matches 7 bases. The germline V gene has CDR1 MDHEN and CDR2 SYDVKM. The ends lost 5 bases at V and 4 bases at J; junction bases unmatched: 4. The CDR3 loop spans 13 amino acids. The CDR3 sequence: CASSPRDRETQYF. DNA for the CDR3: TGTGCCAGCAGTCCCCGGGACAGAGAGACCCAGTACTTC.

In its sample, this clonotype was seen many times. This rearrangement joins TRBV15 to TRBJ2-2, with TRBD1 identical over 9 bases. Trimming cost V 0 bases and J 6 bases; bases outside gene matches: 2. CDR1 LNHNV and CDR2 YYDKDF come from the germline V gene (reference sequence). There are 15 residues in the CDR3. The CDR3 loop is CATSRDGTGSGELFF. The CDR3 DNA reads as TGTGCCACCAGCAGAGATGGGACAGGGTCCGGGGAGCTGTTTTTT.

This clonotype was seen a handful of times. The gene calls are TRBV5-1 and TRBJ2-7, with 8 positions matching TRBD1. The CDR3 totals 15 residues. Trimming removed 4 bases from V and 3 bases from J; junction bases left unmatched: 9. CDR1 and CDR2 from the germline V gene are SGHRS and YFSETQ. CDR3 in amino acids: CASSPDGTGVYEQYF. The CDR3 DNA reads TGCGCCAGCAGCCCAGACGGGACAGGAGTCTACGAGCAGTACTTC.

The V and J genes are TRBV7-3 and TRBJ2-2; no clear D. Deletions cut 1 base from V and 0 bases from J, with 3 bases between. Germline CDR1 is SGHTA and CDR2 is FQGTGA. The CDR3 is made up of 14 amino acids. The CDR3 protein is CASSLITNTGELFF. CDR3 DNA sequence: TGTGCCAGCAGCTTAATTACGAACACCGGGGAGCTGTTTTTT.

Only a few counts were recorded for this clonotype. The CDR3 reads CSASGQAGTEAFF. The CDR3 nucleotides read TGCAGCGCCAGTGGACAGGCTGGGACTGAAGCTTTCTTT. The rearrangement uses TRBV29-1 and TRBJ1-1; 7 bases line up with TRBD1. Trimming took 7 bases from V and 5 from J; bases not matched to a gene: 10. This CDR3 spans 13 amino acids. CDR1 and CDR2 (germline): SQVTM, ANQGSEA.

This clonotype showed up many times. J is TRBJ2-3 and V is TRBV12-3 or TRBV12-4, with D possibly being TRBD1 (5 bases). The V end lost 0 bases, the J end lost 1 base, and 5 bases lay between the germline ends. This CDR3 has 14 amino acids. The CDR3 DNA sequence: TGTGCCAGCAGTTTAGCCAGGGGCACAGATACGCAGTATTTT. As protein: CASSLARGTDTQYF.

The chain has TRBV4-2 and TRBJ2-7; 9 bases agree with TRBD2. CDR1 is LGHNA, CDR2 YNFKEQ, per germline. The CDR3 is 15 residues long. Losses at the gene ends were 6 bases for V and 3 bases for J; bases not matched to a gene: 9. CDR3 coding DNA: TGTGCCAGCAGACCCATAGCGGGAGTCGACTACGAGCAGTACTTC. Translation: CASRPIAGVDYEQYF.

This clonotype came up many times. The chain employs TRBV7-2 and TRBJ2-7, with TRBD2 matching 10 bases. V dropped 2 bases and J dropped 3; count of bases not matched to a gene: 4. The CDR3 spans 15 residues. Germline-derived CDR1 and CDR2 are SGHTA and FQGNSA. The CDR3 DNA is TGTGCCAGCAGCTTACTAGCGGGAGCGGGCTACGAGCAGTACTTC. This gives the protein CASSLLAGAGYEQYF.

This clonotype appeared many times. This chain joins TRBV12-5 and TRBJ2-5, with D perhaps being TRBD1 or TRBD2 (5 bases each). CDR3 size: 13 residues. CDR1 is LGHNT and CDR2 is FRNRAP in the germline V gene. The germline V and J ends were trimmed by 7 bases and 4 bases, with 13 bases remaining between them. The CDR3 DNA reads as TGTGCTAGTGAACTGGGGGACGTAGAGACCCAGTACTTC. Translation: CASELGDVETQYF. The full variable domain, completed using reference TRBV12-5 and TRBJ2-5, is DARVTQTPRHKVTEMGQEVTMRCQPILGHNTVFWYRQTMMQGLELLAYFRNRAPLDDSGMPKDRFSAEMPDATLATLKIQPSEPRDSAVYFCASELGDVETQYFGPGTRLLVL.

In its sample, this clonotype was seen many times. This rearrangement joins TRBV11-2 to TRBJ2-1; the match to TRBD2 covers 9 bases. CDR1 is SGHAT and CDR2 is FQNNGV in the germline V gene. V trimming: 5 bases; J trimming: 5 bases; junction bases outside the gene matches: 10. The CDR3 is made up of 16 amino acids. Here the CDR3 reads CASSLTRLAGNNEQFF. For the CDR3, the DNA is TGTGCCAGCAGCCTCACCAGGCTAGCGGGAAACAATGAGCAGTTCTTC.

The sample holds many counts of this clonotype. V and J are TRBV5-1 and TRBJ2-7; unclear D gene. CDR1 and CDR2 (germline): SGHRS, YFSETQ. The CDR3 loop spans 16 amino acids. The V gene lost 0 bases and the J gene lost 2 bases, with 15 bases spanning the gap. The CDR3 nucleotides are TGCGCCAGCAGCTTGGAGGGTATTGTTCCCACCTACGAGCAGTACTTC. It encodes CASSLEGIVPTYEQYF.

This chain joins TRBV10-3 and TRBJ2-3; 7 bases agree with TRBD1. CDR3 size: 13 residues. Trimming at V came to 8 bases and at J to 0 bases, leaving 2 bases not matched to a gene. The V gene's germline CDR1 is ENHRY and CDR2 SYGVKD. CDR3 protein: CAIQQGSTDTQYF. CDR3 bases: TGTGCCATCCAACAGGGGAGCACAGATACGCAGTATTTT.

This clonotype was seen more than once but under ten times. The gene calls are TRBV20-1 and TRBJ2-5; tentative D call: TRBD1 (6 bases). This CDR3 comprises 14 residues. The germline CDR1 and CDR2 sequences are DFQATT and SNEGSKA (reference sequence). V lost 3 bases and J lost 5, with 16 bases in between. In DNA, the CDR3 is TGCAGTGCTAGTTCCCCAGGGGCTGGGGAGACCCAGTACTTC. It translates to CSASSPGAGETQYF.

J is TRBJ1-5 and V is TRBV6-1; D possibly corresponds to TRBD1 (5 bases). V was trimmed by 8 bases and J by 5 bases, leaving 13 bases between them. The V gene's germline CDR1 is MNHNS and CDR2 SASEGT. The CDR3 contains 13 residues. The DNA for the CDR3 is TGTGCCAGCGGGGGGGGATCCCATCAGCCCCAGCATTTT. It translates to CASGGGSHQPQHF.

The chain joins TRBV7-9 to TRBJ2-5; TRBD2 matches at 9 bases. Losses at the gene ends were 5 bases for V and 5 bases for J; bases not matched to a gene: 3. CDR1 and CDR2 (germline): SEHNR, FQNEAQ (reference sequence). The CDR3 covers 13 residues. The CDR3 loop is CASSRGRVETQYF. For the CDR3, the DNA is TGTGCCAGCAGCCGCGGGAGGGTTGAGACCCAGTACTTC.